This record looks at one T cell receptor beta chain sequence and its context. Antigen: not known. This specimen comes from a study of blood T cells in healthy people across ages. Study-wide results and caveats: Both naive CD4+ cell counts and diversity were greater in long-lived donors than in aged donors. Roughly linear age-related decline in beta diversity appeared, significant by age roughly 40.

This CDR3 is 16 amino acids long. The junction had 7 bases not matched to a gene; V was cut back by 6 bases and J by 0 bases. Germline CDR1 reads SGHTA; CDR2 reads FQGNSA. The study recruited healthy Caucasian donors from Russia who were aged about 6 to 95. Through a sample-barcoded 5' primer and a J-beta primer mix, a second PCR was run for about 6 to 12 cycles. All cDNA molecules were each tagged by a template-switch adaptor with 12 random nucleotides. Each CDR3 protein gets one entry after TCRdb re-called the 5' RACE reads with MiXCR. The table records about 1,000,000 distinct CDR3 sequences, 35% to 55% of them present only once.

The specimen sequenced was blood. The source is a woman aged 55-69 years in good health. V gene TRBV7-2 combines with J gene TRBJ2-5, with TRBD2 matching over 10 bases. The DNA for the CDR3 is TGTGCCAGCAGGCACGAGCGGGGGGGGTACCAAGAGACCCAGTACTTC. As protein: CASRHERGGYQETQYF.